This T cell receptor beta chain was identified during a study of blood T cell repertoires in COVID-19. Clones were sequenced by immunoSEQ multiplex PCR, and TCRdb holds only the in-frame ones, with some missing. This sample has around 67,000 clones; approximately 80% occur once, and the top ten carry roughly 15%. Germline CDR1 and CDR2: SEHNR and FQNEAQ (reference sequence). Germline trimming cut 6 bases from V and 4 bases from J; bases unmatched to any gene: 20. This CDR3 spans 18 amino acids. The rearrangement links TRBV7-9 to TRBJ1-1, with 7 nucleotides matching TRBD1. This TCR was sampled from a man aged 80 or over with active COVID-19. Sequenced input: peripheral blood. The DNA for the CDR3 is TGTGCCAGCAGGTGGGGCACGGCCCGACAGGGTCGGATCACTGAAGCTTTCTTT. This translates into CASRWGTARQGRITEAFF.